This T cell receptor (beta chain) was retrieved from a study of T cells in Graves' hyperthyroidism and ophthalmopathy. This clonotype was counted at least ten times. Its antigen is not identified. Findings and limits, study-wide: Most expanded thyroid clonotypes above 0.001 also appeared in blood. Ophthalmopathy was predicted by the model a median of roughly 6.6 months ahead of onset.

Trimming at V came to 1 base and at J to 2 bases, leaving 1 base not matched to a gene. This CDR3 spans 13 amino acids. Germline V lookup: CDR1 SQVTM, CDR2 ANQGSEA. The CDR3 regions of TCR beta were amplified from RNA transcripts. HTBI primers were employed in a first-round RT-PCR of the TCR CDR3. In TCRdb, the multiplex PCR reads were re-called with MiXCR into one record per CDR3 protein. The table shows about 640,000 distinct CDR3 sequences, with 45% occurring only once. The clonotype was recovered from an adult man with Graves' disease, either hyperthyroidism or ophthalmopathy (not recorded which). Sequences were obtained from peripheral blood or thyroid tissue (not recorded which). The chain joins TRBV29-1 to TRBJ1-2, with 7 nucleotides matching TRBD1. The CDR3 DNA reads TGCAGCGTTGAAGCGGGACAGAACTATGGCTACACCTTC. Its protein is CSVEAGQNYGYTF.